This T cell receptor (beta chain) was sequenced in a study of T-cell reconstitution after alpha-beta-depleted transplantation in children listed by TCRdb under 2016. Some background on the complete study: Using TCR repertoire profiling, the study quantitatively followed how T-cell immune reconstitution unfolded in children after TCRalphabeta/CD19-depleted allogeneic hematopoietic cell transplantation.

Library construction relied on PCR. The reads were generated on an Illumina HiSeq 2500. TCR library preparation used molecular barcoding, with unique molecular identifiers applied to normalize quantification of the TCRbeta repertoire. The public sequencing data were trimmed at Q25 with fastp and processed into clonotypes with MiXCR by TCRdb, which kept only in-frame beta chains. CDR3 protein duplicates are merged, each entry listing the most common genes and DNA. The sample has around 680,000 distinct CDR3 sequences on record, approximately 17% of them singletons. Together, the top ten hold 0.85% to 1.3% of the sample. Turning to this clonotype: Its antigen remains undetermined. It has no much larger one-base neighbor in the sample; base qualities were not kept.

The sequence was collected from a human donor who donated a stem cell graft to a child with acute myeloid leukemia. This material consisted of PBMCs from the stem cell graft donor, taken from the stem cell graft.

The sequenced DNA is TGTGCCAGCAGCGGCCAGCAGGGGGCACCAAACCAGGATACGCAGTATTTT. Its translation reads: CASSGQQGAPNQDTQYF. The chain couples TRBV4-2 to TRBJ2-3, with 8 junctional bases fitting TRBD1. From the germline V gene, CDR1 is LGHNA and CDR2 is YNFKEQ. Compared with germline, V lacks 5 bases and J lacks 6 bases; bases without a gene match: 16. Including cysteine and phenylalanine, the CDR3 has 17 amino acids. The sequence is cut down to CDR3 DNA, 51 bases in frame from base 1.